What follows are 18 T cell receptor beta chains derived from one specimen sequenced in a study of response to subunit inactivated influenza vaccine. TCRdb recomputed calls from the RT-PCR reads with MiXCR, one row per CDR3 protein. The repertoire has 800,000 or so distinct CDR3 sequences, roughly 20% of them found once; the top ten carry roughly 10%. This material consisted of PBMCs from blood, taken about 5 days after vaccination. The source of these receptors is a man aged 50-60 years who received an inactivated influenza vaccine.

In its sample, this clonotype was seen a few times. The chain carries TRBV28 and TRBJ2-7; maybe TRBD2 (5 bases). The V gene's germline CDR1 is MDHEN and CDR2 SYDVKM. Deletions cut 4 bases from V and 3 bases from J, with 25 bases between. The CDR3 contains 18 residues. The DNA for the CDR3 is TGTGCCAGCAGTTCCACCACCGGGCGGCGCGGCGGACTCTACGAGCAGTACTTC. Its translation is CASSSTTGRRGGLYEQYF.

The chain has TRBV7-6 and TRBJ2-2, with 11 bases matching TRBD2. Germline CDR1 SGHVS, CDR2 FNYEAQ. The CDR3 has 17 amino acids. V was pared by 0 bases and J by 5 bases, with 5 bases of the junction left unmatched. The CDR3 bases are TGTGCCAGCAGCTTAGCTAGCGGGAGGGCCCGGACCGGGGAGCTGTTTTTT. Protein: CASSLASGRARTGELFF.

This clonotype was seen more than once but under ten times. DNA of the CDR3: TGTGCCAGCAGTCGCCATGCGGGACAGTCCTATGGCTACACCTTC. Translation gives CASSRHAGQSYGYTF. The chain joins TRBV12-3 or TRBV12-4 to TRBJ1-2; TRBD1 matches 7 bases. V lost 5 bases, J lost 4 bases, and 10 bases stayed unmatched. The CDR3 runs to 15 residues.

V usage is TRBV7-2 and J usage is TRBJ2-3, with D possibly being TRBD2 (6 bases). Trimming took off 4 bases at V and 4 bases at J, with 12 bases between the two ends. There are 14 residues in the CDR3. Germline CDR1 SGHTA, CDR2 FQGNSA. CDR3 bases: TGTGCCAGCAGCTACCGGGACTCTTCAGATACGCAGTATTTT. The encoded protein is CASSYRDSSDTQYF.

This clonotype was counted a few times. The gene calls are TRBV7-9 and TRBJ2-3; D is undetermined. Trimming removed 5 bases from V and 0 bases from J, with 12 bases in between. Germline V lookup: CDR1 SEHNR, CDR2 FQNEAQ (reference sequence). The CDR3 extends over 15 amino acids. CDR3 loop: CASSDEGRSTDTQYF. In nucleotides, the CDR3 is TGTGCCAGCAGCGACGAAGGACGGAGCACAGATACGCAGTATTTT.

This clonotype showed up just a few times. The rearrangement joins TRBV6-5 to TRBJ2-3; D gene ambiguous. The germline V gene encodes CDR1 MNHEY and CDR2 SVGAGI. The ends were cut back, 0 bases at V and 3 bases at J, with 7 bases in the middle. There are 14 residues in the CDR3. In DNA, the CDR3 is TGTGCCAGCAGTTACTCGACCGAGACAGATACGCAGTATTTT. It yields the protein CASSYSTETDTQYF.

There are many counts of this clonotype. The V gene is TRBV18, the J gene TRBJ2-1; D not certain. The CDR3 contains 14 residues. Germline values: CDR1 KGHSH, CDR2 LQKENI. With 0 bases removed from V and 9 bases from J, the gap between germline ends came to 12 bases. The CDR3 loop is CASSPPARLGEQFF. DNA of the CDR3: TGTGCCAGCTCACCACCGGCACGGCTTGGTGAGCAGTTCTTC.

The J gene is TRBJ1-1, the V gene TRBV20-1, with D maybe TRBD1 (5 bases). V lost 3 bases and J 0 bases, leaving 11 bases between the germline ends. CDR1 DFQATT and CDR2 SNEGSKA come from the germline V gene (reference sequence). The length of the CDR3 is 14 residues. The CDR3 protein is CSASGARVNTEAFF. The DNA of the CDR3 is TGCAGTGCTAGTGGAGCCAGGGTGAACACTGAAGCTTTCTTT.

The rearrangement uses TRBV5-6 and TRBJ1-6; TRBD1 matches 9 bases. V lost 4 bases, J lost 8 bases, and 10 bases stayed unmatched. The CDR3 sequence is 16 residues long. In germline, CDR1 is SGHDT, CDR2 YYEEEE. In DNA form, the CDR3 reads TGTGCCAGCAGCCCGGACAGGGGAGAACCGGATTCACCCCTCCACTTT. Amino acids: CASSPDRGEPDSPLHF.

In the case of this clonotype: Sequence at one end of the junction differs from germline and may be a read error. The chain couples TRBV2 to TRBJ2-7, with 8 positions matching TRBD1. Germline-derived CDR1 and CDR2 are SNHLY and FYNNEI. The CDR3 runs 16 residues. CDR3 DNA sequence: TGTGCTAGCAGTGAAGCGCTAGGACAGGGCTCCTACGAGCAGTACTTC. Its protein product is CASSEALGQGSYEQYF.

This clonotype was observed a few times. The chain carries TRBV12-3 or TRBV12-4 and TRBJ1-5; no reliable D call. The germline V and J ends were trimmed by 6 bases and 4 bases, with 10 bases remaining between them. This CDR3 spans 13 amino acids. Here the CDR3 DNA reads TGTGCCAGCAGCTCTACAGAGAATCAGCCCCAGCATTTT. Amino acid sequence: CASSSTENQPQHF.

This clonotype was counted a few times. This sequence joins TRBV5-1 and TRBJ1-6, with a weak D call TRBD1 (5 bases). The V gene's germline CDR1 is SGHRS and CDR2 YFSETQ. The V end was cut by 4 bases, the J end by 8 bases, with 13 bases between. This CDR3 comprises 14 residues. Here the CDR3 DNA reads TGCGCCAGCAGCGGTGGGGGAAGAGATTCACCCCTCCACTTT. Its protein is CASSGGGRDSPLHF.

This chain links TRBV27 with TRBJ2-3; perhaps TRBD2 as D (6 bases). Germline V lookup: CDR1 MNHEY, CDR2 SMNVEV (reference sequence). Between the trimmed V and J ends, which lost 1 base and 4 bases, there was a span of 9 bases. The CDR3 is made up of 14 amino acids. CDR3 bases: TGTGCCAGCAGTTTATTGGGGGGAGCAGATACGCAGTATTTT. Its protein product is CASSLLGGADTQYF.

The chain has TRBV15 and TRBJ2-1; the D gene could be TRBD1 or TRBD2 (5 bases each). The germline V gene encodes CDR1 LNHNV and CDR2 YYDKDF (reference sequence). The CDR3 consists of 16 residues. V lost 2 bases to trimming and J lost 7 bases, with 18 bases between them. CDR3 DNA: TGTGCCACCAGCAGATCCTGGACAAAGGGAGATAATGAGCAGTTCTTC. Translating it yields CATSRSWTKGDNEQFF.

This clonotype was observed a handful of times. The V gene is TRBV29-1, the J gene TRBJ2-1; tentatively, D is TRBD1 (5 bases). This CDR3 spans 15 amino acids. Germline CDR1 reads SQVTM; CDR2 reads ANQGSEA. V lost 4 bases to trimming and J lost 5 bases, with 18 bases between them. The CDR3 is CSVARQLGSDNEQFF. The CDR3 nucleotides are TGCAGCGTTGCCCGACAGTTGGGGTCAGACAATGAGCAGTTCTTC.

In nucleotides, the CDR3 is TGTGCCACCAGAGGACTAGCGGGGGATACGCAGTATTTT. Its protein is CATRGLAGDTQYF. V and J are TRBV15 and TRBJ2-3, with TRBD2 identical over 12 bases. This CDR3 is 13 amino acids long. CDR1 is LNHNV, CDR2 YYDKDF, per germline (reference sequence). The junction had 1 base not matched to a gene; V was cut back by 6 bases and J by 6 bases.

The V and J genes are TRBV6-2 or TRBV6-3 and TRBJ2-1, with D perhaps being TRBD1 or TRBD2 (6 bases each). This CDR3 comprises 20 residues. Germline lookup yields CDR1 MNHEY and CDR2 SVGEGT. V was pared by 0 bases and J by 1 base, with 22 bases between. The CDR3 region has the DNA TGTGCCAGCAGTTACTCGATCTTGGGGGGCCCCGGAGGGTCCTACAATGAGCAGTTCTTC. This gives the protein CASSYSILGGPGGSYNEQFF.

This clonotype was picked up a small number of times. The genes are TRBV10-2 and TRBJ2-5; a possible D gene is TRBD2 (5 bases). Looked up from germline, CDR1 is WSHSY and CDR2 is SAAADI. The germline V and J ends were trimmed by 6 bases and 1 base, with 9 bases remaining between them. The CDR3 sequence is 13 residues long. This CDR3 reads CASRTGIQETQYF. The CDR3 nucleotides are TGCGCCAGCAGGACCGGGATCCAAGAGACCCAGTACTTC.